What follows describes a single T cell receptor (beta chain). These data belong to a study of T cells in Graves' hyperthyroidism and ophthalmopathy. V lost 0 bases, J lost 0 bases, and 11 bases lay in between. The CDR3 consists of 16 residues. Germline V gene data show CDR1 as GTSNPN and CDR2 as SVGIG (reference sequence). Amplification yielded TCR beta CDR3 regions, with RNA transcripts as the source. First-round RT-PCR targeting the TCR CDR3 was performed with the HTBI primer set. TCRdb recomputed calls from the multiplex PCR reads with MiXCR, one row per CDR3 protein. The data show some 400,000 distinct CDR3 sequences, with approximately 13% seen just once and around 21% held by the top ten.

The sample consisted of blood. The chain carries TRBV30 and TRBJ2-2; possibly TRBD1 for D (5 bases). The sequence was collected from a man aged 25-45 years with Graves' hyperthyroidism that later progressed to Graves' ophthalmopathy. The CDR3 sequence: CAWSVRQIANTGELFF. The CDR3 DNA reads as TGTGCCTGGAGTGTACGACAGATCGCGAACACCGGGGAGCTGTTTTTT.